The text below deals with one T cell receptor (beta chain). Its antigen is undetermined. This sample was taken from a study of graft-versus-host responses after intestinal transplantation. Turning to the study itself: Recipients across the board were started on anti-thymocyte globulin induction, then kept on tacrolimus and steroids for two to three years.

The assay was immunoSEQ multiplex PCR, and TCRdb's table has in-frame clones only and misses some. The sample lists over 100,000 clones; 90% to 95% were seen once. The V end was cut by 6 bases, the J end by 7 bases, with 12 bases between. Germline V gives CDR1 MDHEN, CDR2 SYDVKM. The CDR3 consists of 13 residues. Study findings and constraints: Individuals carrying graft-donor T cell macrochimerism showed high graft-versus-host to host-versus-graft clonal ratios in allografts. Association was observed between peak circulating GvH clone levels and early post-transplant HvG declines.

This specimen consisted of unstimulated CD4+ T cells sorted from spleen or lymph node cells, obtained before intestinal transplant. The rearrangement joins TRBV28 to TRBJ1-4; D is undetermined. The TCR sequence derives from a human donor who received an intestinal transplant. CDR3 sequence: CASRIRRTEKLFF. The CDR3, as DNA: TGTGCCAGCAGAATCAGACGGACTGAAAAACTGTTTTTT.